This T cell receptor beta chain is drawn from a study of T cell changes during pregnancy in multiple sclerosis. The junction had 7 bases not matched to a gene; V was cut back by 5 bases and J by 5 bases. The length of the CDR3 is 14 residues. CDR1 is SGHRS, CDR2 YFSETQ, per germline. Sequencing was performed with immunoSEQ multiplex PCR; in TCRdb, only in-frame clones are kept and a portion is missing. The sample has roughly 60,000 clones; around nine tenths are singletons. The sequence came from a female donor with multiple sclerosis, enrolled in a pregnancy study. This chain uses TRBV5-1 with TRBJ2-5; TRBD1 matches at 9 bases. The sample was peripheral blood, taken before pregnancy. CDR3 amino acids: CASRPGTGIETQYF. The CDR3 nucleotides read TGCGCCAGCAGACCCGGGACAGGGATCGAGACCCAGTACTTC.